The 15 T cell receptor beta chains below all came from one sample that was sequenced in a study of PD-1 blockade in classical Hodgkin lymphoma. Each of the patients experienced relapse following autologous stem cell transplantation, and their brentuximab vedotin exposure differed. Clones were sequenced by immunoSEQ multiplex PCR, and TCRdb holds only the in-frame ones, with some missing. The sample yields 100,000 to 120,000 clones, roughly nine tenths seen once. The sample here was peripheral blood mononuclear cells (PBMCs), taken before the second cycle of nivolumab. These receptors were taken from a human donor with classical Hodgkin lymphoma.

This clone was found once. The chain combines TRBV10-3 with TRBJ1-2; D not certain. From germline, CDR1 is ENHRY and CDR2 SYGVKD. This CDR3 is 15 amino acids long. Trimming took off 3 bases at V and 0 bases at J, with 11 bases between the two ends. As DNA, the CDR3 is TGTGCCATCAGTGAAACGGGAGGTTCTAACTATGGCTACACCTTC. Protein: CAISETGGSNYGYTF.

The genes are TRBV15 and TRBJ2-3; 8 nucleotides align to TRBD1. Germline V gene data show CDR1 as LNHNV and CDR2 as YYDKDF (reference sequence). V was pared by 5 bases and J by 4 bases, with 5 bases of the junction left unmatched. This CDR3 is built from 14 residues. In DNA, the CDR3 is TGTGCCACCAGCCTCGACAGGGGTTCAGATACGCAGTATTTT. As protein: CATSLDRGSDTQYF. Based on the CDR3 plus reference TRBV15 and TRBJ2-3, the full variable domain is DAMVIQNPRYQVTQFGKPVTLSCSQTLNHNVMYWYQQKSSQAPKLLFHYYDKDFNNEADTPDNFQSRRPNTSFCFLDIRSPGLGDTAMYLCATSLDRGSDTQYFGPGTRLTVL.

V is TRBV25-1 and J is TRBJ2-6; no definite D call. CDR3 length: 14 residues. V lost 6 bases and J lost 4, with 10 bases in between. Germline assignment: CDR1 MGHDK and CDR2 SYGVNS. The chain's CDR3 is CASSTTGGANVLTF. CDR3 in DNA: TGTGCCAGCAGCACCACTGGGGGGGCCAACGTCCTGACTTTC.

The rearrangement joins TRBV27 to TRBJ1-2, with D perhaps TRBD1 (5 bases). Trimming left V 0 bases short and J 3 bases short, with 11 bases between. The germline V gene encodes CDR1 MNHEY and CDR2 SMNVEV (reference sequence). The CDR3 consists of 15 residues. The CDR3 region is CASSLSGTPYYGYTF. The CDR3 DNA is TGTGCCAGCAGTTTATCAGGGACGCCTTACTATGGCTACACCTTC.

This rearrangement joins TRBV27 to TRBJ1-5; D is possibly TRBD1 (6 bases). Germline values: CDR1 MNHEY, CDR2 SMNVEV (reference sequence). The V end lost 5 bases, the J end lost 4 bases, and 12 bases lay between the germline ends. The CDR3 runs 14 residues. In DNA, the CDR3 is TGTGCCAGCAGTCCTTCAGGGGCGAATCAGCCCCAGCATTTT. It yields the protein CASSPSGANQPQHF.

The gene calls are TRBV7-2 and TRBJ2-3; D might be TRBD1 (6 bases). Trimming cost V 2 bases and J 0 bases, with 12 bases left between them. Germline V gives CDR1 SGHTA, CDR2 FQGNSA. CDR3 length: 16 amino acids. CDR3 residues: CASSLIRGISTDTQYF. CDR3 coding DNA: TGTGCCAGCAGCTTAATCAGGGGTATTAGCACAGATACGCAGTATTTT.

This clone was found a few times. This chain uses TRBV5-1 with TRBJ2-1; D is perhaps TRBD1 (5 bases). The V gene's germline CDR1 is SGHRS and CDR2 YFSETQ. The germline V and J ends were trimmed by 4 bases and 0 bases, with 14 bases remaining between them. The CDR3 totals 16 residues. The DNA of the CDR3 is TGCGCCAGCAGCCCGGACACTCGCGGCTCCTACAATGAGCAGTTCTTC. Translating it yields CASSPDTRGSYNEQFF.

The chain joins TRBV6-5 to TRBJ1-4, with a tentative D call TRBD1 (6 bases). Trimming removed 6 bases at V and 8 bases at J, with 16 bases between. Germline V gene sequence: CDR1 MNHEY, CDR2 SVGAGI. The CDR3 totals 14 residues. The CDR3 nucleotides are TGTGCCAGCAGGCCCGGGGGGCTGGGGGAAAAACTGTTTTTT. This translates into CASRPGGLGEKLFF.

This clone was picked up one time. CDR3: CASSAGESDTQYF. The CDR3 DNA reads TGTGCCAGCAGCGCCGGGGAGTCAGATACGCAGTATTTT. V usage is TRBV7-2 and J usage is TRBJ2-3, with D possibly being TRBD2 (5 bases). The germline CDR1 and CDR2 sequences are SGHTA and FQGNSA. V lost 5 bases and J lost 4, with 10 bases in between. The CDR3 consists of 13 residues. The full variable domain, completed using reference TRBV7-2 and TRBJ2-3, is GAGVSQSPSNKVTEKGKDVELRCDPISGHTALYWYRQSLGQGLEFLIYFQGNSAPDKSGLPSDRFSAERTGGSVSTLTIQRTQQEDSAVYLCASSAGESDTQYFGPGTRLTVL.

The gene calls are TRBV2 and TRBJ2-5; unclear D gene. The CDR3 covers 10 residues. CDR1 is SNHLY and CDR2 is FYNNEI in the germline V gene. With 5 bases removed from V and 5 bases from J, the gap between germline ends came to 3 bases. CDR3 coding DNA: TGTGCCAGCAGTTACGAGACCCAGTACTTC. Translation: CASSYETQYF.

V usage is TRBV9 and J usage is TRBJ2-1; either TRBD1 or TRBD2 may fit D (5 bases each). CDR3 size: 16 residues. Deletions cut 5 bases from V and 2 bases from J, with 17 bases between. The germline V gene encodes CDR1 SGDLS and CDR2 YYNGEE. The CDR3: CASRAVTGRAYNEQFF. Here the CDR3 DNA reads TGTGCCAGCAGGGCGGTAACGGGACGAGCCTACAATGAGCAGTTCTTC. Full variable domain (rest looked up from reference TRBV9 and TRBJ2-1): DSGVTQTPKHLITATGQRVTLRCSPRSGDLSVYWYQQSLDQGLQFLIQYYNGEERAKGNILERFSAQQFPDLHSELNLSSLELGDSALYFCASRAVTGRAYNEQFFGPGTRLTVL.

J is TRBJ2-1 and V is TRBV28, with 7 bases fitting TRBD2. V shed 8 bases and J 7 bases; nucleotides not matched to a gene: 11. Germline CDR1 MDHEN, CDR2 SYDVKM. The CDR3 length is 14 residues. The CDR3 DNA is TGTGCCAGCCTTAGGGCGGGAGCGGCGAATGAGCAGTTCTTC. It specifies CASLRAGAANEQFF.

A few counts support this clone. The CDR3: CASSGQGSKNIQYF. CDR3 bases: TGTGCCAGCAGCGGACAGGGTTCCAAAAACATTCAGTACTTC. The rearrangement links TRBV5-6 to TRBJ2-4, with 8 bases lining up with TRBD1. Germline CDR1 reads SGHDT; CDR2 reads YYEEEE. This CDR3 is 14 amino acids long. The V gene end was trimmed by 4 bases and the J gene end by 2 bases; junction bases not matched to a gene: 2.

The rearrangement uses TRBV4-1 and TRBJ2-1; D possibly corresponds to TRBD2 (5 bases). The CDR3 loop spans 18 amino acids. The germline V gene encodes CDR1 MGHRA and CDR2 YSYEKL. V was cut by 0 bases and J by 3 bases, with 18 bases left in between. The CDR3 sequence: CASSQDRRTATGYNEQFF. Here the CDR3 DNA reads TGCGCCAGCAGCCAAGATCGGAGGACGGCCACGGGCTACAATGAGCAGTTCTTC.

The chain is built from TRBV30 and TRBJ2-7, with 10 bases matching TRBD1. CDR3 length: 15 residues. J was trimmed by 2 bases and V by 3 bases; bases with no gene match: 7. Germline CDR1 GTSNPN, CDR2 SVGIG (reference sequence). The CDR3 DNA follows: TGTGCCTGGAGGCTCCGGGACAGGGGCCCCTACGAGCAGTACTTC. Residues: CAWRLRDRGPYEQYF.